Listed below are T cell receptor beta chains from one sample, sequenced in a study of CXCR3-negative and CXCR3-positive naive CD8 T cells. Reprocessing the 5' RACE reads, TCRdb reports a single entry for every CDR3 protein and omits DNA. The table lists approximately 120,000 distinct CDR3 sequences. The specimen sequenced was naive CXCR3+ CD8+ T cells from blood. The receptors were sampled from a human donor in good health. Some clones in this sample may be carry-over from other donors' samples. The CDR3 runs from the conserved cysteine through the conserved F or W.

v_gene: TRBV20-1; j_gene: TRBJ1-3; CDR3aa: CSAKPPQRGRNSGNTIYF
v_gene: TRBV29-1; j_gene: TRBJ2-7; CDR3aa: CSVEGQNSYEQYF
v_gene: TRBV4-2; j_gene: TRBJ2-2; CDR3aa: CASSQLTSGAGELFF
v_gene: TRBV4-1; j_gene: TRBJ1-1; CDR3aa: CASSHPGTANTEAFF
v_gene: TRBV5-6; j_gene: TRBJ2-5; CDR3aa: CASSLAWQEETQYF
v_gene: TRBV12-3/TRBV12-4; j_gene: TRBJ2-7; CDR3aa: CASSLGRRGARREQYF
v_gene: TRBV29-1; j_gene: TRBJ2-3; CDR3aa: CSVVHGGSDTQYF
v_gene: TRBV7-3; j_gene: TRBJ2-2; CDR3aa: CASSLSPGGRDTGELFF
v_gene: TRBV7-9; j_gene: TRBJ2-1; CDR3aa: CASTTSGASHNEQFF
v_gene: TRBV10-3; j_gene: TRBJ1-6; CDR3aa: CAISESEDSPLHF
v_gene: TRBV29-1; j_gene: TRBJ2-1; CDR3aa: CSVELVRGNKPNEQFF
v_gene: TRBV6-5; j_gene: TRBJ1-1; CDR3aa: CASSAGTGYTEAFF
v_gene: TRBV4-1; j_gene: TRBJ2-1; CDR3aa: CASSQLGTGAGEQFF
v_gene: TRBV3-1; j_gene: TRBJ2-1; CDR3aa: CASSPQSGGRYNEQFF
v_gene: TRBV7-9; j_gene: TRBJ1-2; CDR3aa: CASITTISERGNYGYTF
v_gene: TRBV28; j_gene: TRBJ2-7; CDR3aa: CASSNRDYEQYF
v_gene: TRBV29-1; j_gene: TRBJ2-3; CDR3aa: CSVEVLAANTDTQYF
v_gene: TRBV27; j_gene: TRBJ1-5; CDR3aa: CATRQGSQPQHF
v_gene: TRBV19; j_gene: TRBJ2-2; CDR3aa: CASWDRRGSTGELFF
v_gene: TRBV5-6; j_gene: TRBJ2-1; CDR3aa: CASSSPTGIREQFF
v_gene: TRBV15; j_gene: TRBJ2-7; CDR3aa: CATSRAPAGTVSYEQYF
v_gene: TRBV7-2; j_gene: TRBJ2-4; CDR3aa: CASSLAMSGIAKNIQYF
v_gene: TRBV12-3/TRBV12-4; j_gene: TRBJ1-2; CDR3aa: CAASSTESYGYTF
v_gene: TRBV30; j_gene: TRBJ1-2; CDR3aa: CAWSDGPPGHYGYTF
v_gene: TRBV4-1; j_gene: TRBJ2-7; CDR3aa: CASSQMGQGGEQYF
v_gene: TRBV5-1; j_gene: TRBJ1-6; CDR3aa: CASSSGQGYNSPLHF